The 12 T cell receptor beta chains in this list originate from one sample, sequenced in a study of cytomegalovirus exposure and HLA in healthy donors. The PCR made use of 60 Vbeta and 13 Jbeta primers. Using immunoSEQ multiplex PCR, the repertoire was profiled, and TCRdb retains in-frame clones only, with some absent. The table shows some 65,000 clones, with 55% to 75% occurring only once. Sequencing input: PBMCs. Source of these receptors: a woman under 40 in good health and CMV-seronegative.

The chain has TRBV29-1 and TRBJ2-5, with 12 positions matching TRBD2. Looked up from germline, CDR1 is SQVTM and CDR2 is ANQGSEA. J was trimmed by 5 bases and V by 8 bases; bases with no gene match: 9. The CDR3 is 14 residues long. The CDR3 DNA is TGCAGCTCCCTTCTAGCGGGGGGGGTGGAGACCCAGTACTTC. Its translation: CSSLLAGGVETQYF.

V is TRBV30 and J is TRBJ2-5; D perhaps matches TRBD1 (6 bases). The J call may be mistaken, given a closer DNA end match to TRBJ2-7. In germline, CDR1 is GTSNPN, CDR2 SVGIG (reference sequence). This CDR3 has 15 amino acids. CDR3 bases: TGTGCCTGGAGTGTGGGAGTCAGGGGTAGTCGCGAGCAGTACTTC. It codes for CAWSVGVRGSREQYF.

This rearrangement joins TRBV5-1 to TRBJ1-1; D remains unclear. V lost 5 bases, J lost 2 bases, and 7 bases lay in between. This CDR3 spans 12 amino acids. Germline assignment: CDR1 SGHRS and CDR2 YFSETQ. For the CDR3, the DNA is TGCGCCAGCAGGCGACTTAACACTGAAGCTTTCTTT. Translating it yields CASRRLNTEAFF.

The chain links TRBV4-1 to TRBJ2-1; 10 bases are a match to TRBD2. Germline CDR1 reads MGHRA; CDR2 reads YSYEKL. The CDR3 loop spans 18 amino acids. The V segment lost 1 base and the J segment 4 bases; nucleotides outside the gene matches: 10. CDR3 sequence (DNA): TGCGCCAGCAGCCAAGTAGGGAATAGCGGGGGGCTGTACAATGAGCAGTTCTTC. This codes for CASSQVGNSGGLYNEQFF.

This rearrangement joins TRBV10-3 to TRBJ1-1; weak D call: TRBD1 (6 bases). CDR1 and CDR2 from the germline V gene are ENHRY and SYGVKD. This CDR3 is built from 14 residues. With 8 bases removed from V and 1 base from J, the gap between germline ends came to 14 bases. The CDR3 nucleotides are TGTGCCATCCGCCCACAGGGTTGGAACACTGAAGCTTTCTTT. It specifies CAIRPQGWNTEAFF.

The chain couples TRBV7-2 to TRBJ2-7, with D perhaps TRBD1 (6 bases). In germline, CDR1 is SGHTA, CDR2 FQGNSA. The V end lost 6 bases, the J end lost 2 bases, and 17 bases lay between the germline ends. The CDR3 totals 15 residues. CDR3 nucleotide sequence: TGTGCCAGCAGACAAACAGGGACGGGTACCTACGAGCAGTACTTC. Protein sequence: CASRQTGTGTYEQYF.

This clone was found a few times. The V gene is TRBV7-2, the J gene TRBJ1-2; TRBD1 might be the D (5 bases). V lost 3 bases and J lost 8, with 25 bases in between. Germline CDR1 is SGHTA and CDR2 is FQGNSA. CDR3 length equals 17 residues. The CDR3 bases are TGTGCCAGCAGCTTTAGACTTCTAGGCAGGGAGGCCAACGGCTACACCTTC. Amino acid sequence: CASSFRLLGREANGYTF. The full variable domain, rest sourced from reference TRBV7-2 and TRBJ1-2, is GAGVSQSPSNKVTEKGKDVELRCDPISGHTALYWYRQSLGQGLEFLIYFQGNSAPDKSGLPSDRFSAERTGGSVSTLTIQRTQQEDSAVYLCASSFRLLGREANGYTFGSGTRLTVV.

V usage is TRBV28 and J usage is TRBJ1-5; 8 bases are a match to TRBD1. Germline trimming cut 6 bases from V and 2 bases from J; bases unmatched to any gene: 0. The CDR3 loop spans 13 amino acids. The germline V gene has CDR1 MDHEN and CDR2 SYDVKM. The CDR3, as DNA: TGTGCCAGCAGGACAGGGGGCAATCAGCCCCAGCATTTT. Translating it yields CASRTGGNQPQHF.

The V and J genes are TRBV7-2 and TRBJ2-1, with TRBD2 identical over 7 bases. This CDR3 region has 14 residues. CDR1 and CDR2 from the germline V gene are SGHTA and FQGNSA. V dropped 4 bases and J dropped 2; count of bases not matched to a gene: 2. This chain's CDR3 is CASSSGTTYNEQFF. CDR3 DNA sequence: TGTGCCAGCAGCTCCGGGACTACCTACAATGAGCAGTTCTTC.

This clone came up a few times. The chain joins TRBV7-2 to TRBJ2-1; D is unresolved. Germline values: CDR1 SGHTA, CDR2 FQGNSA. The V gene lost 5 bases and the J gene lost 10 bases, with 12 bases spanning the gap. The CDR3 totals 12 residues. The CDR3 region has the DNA TGTGCCAGCAGCCCCTTTTTGGGCGAGCAGTTCTTC. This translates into CASSPFLGEQFF.

Written as DNA, the CDR3 is TGTGCCAGCGTCAGGGCGGATAGCACAGATACGCAGTATTTT. Translation gives CASVRADSTDTQYF. The gene calls are TRBV6-6 and TRBJ2-3; maybe TRBD1 (5 bases). CDR1 is MNHNY, CDR2 SVGAGI, per germline (reference sequence). Trimming shortened V by 8 bases and J by 0 bases, and 12 bases separated the two germline ends. This CDR3 region has 14 residues.

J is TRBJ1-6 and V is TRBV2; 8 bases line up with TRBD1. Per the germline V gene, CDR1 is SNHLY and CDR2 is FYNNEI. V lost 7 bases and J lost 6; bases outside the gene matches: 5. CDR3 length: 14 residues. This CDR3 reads CASNKDRVNSPLHF. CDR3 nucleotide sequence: TGTGCCAGCAATAAGGACAGGGTTAATTCACCCCTCCACTTT. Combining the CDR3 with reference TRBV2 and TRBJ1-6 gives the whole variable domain EPEVTQTPSHQVTQMGQEVILRCVPISNHLYFYWYRQILGQKVEFLVSFYNNEISEKSEIFDDQFSVERPDGSNFTLKIRSTKLEDSAMYFCASNKDRVNSPLHFGNGTRLTVT.